This TCR beta chain was observed in a study of T cell repertoires in cytomegalovirus infection. About the study: Used in the study were CMV epitopes, some recently identified and HLA-C-restricted, others well-studied and HLA-B-restricted. Whole-study findings and limits: HLA-C-restricted CMV clonotypes gave the most frequent clonotype in two of eight donors. Cumulative public TCR beta family frequency identified carriers of CMV plus the relevant HLA.

This clonotype was seen ten or more times. The antigen is unknown. TCRdb fed the reads into MiXCR, producing one record per CDR3 protein. The data contain about 920,000 distinct CDR3 sequences, around 31% of them singletons. Germline values: CDR1 SGHTA, CDR2 FQGTGA. This CDR3 spans 18 amino acids. Trimming removed 1 base at V and 1 base at J, with 18 bases between. The sample here was cultured CD8+ T cells from PBMCs, taken from culture after CMV antigen stimulation. The chain carries TRBV7-3 and TRBJ2-3, with D tentatively TRBD2 (6 bases). This receptor was obtained from a human donor in good health (CMV status not recorded). Some clones in this sample may be carry-over from other donors' samples. CDR3 DNA sequence: TGTGCCAGCAGCTTAAGGGGAGGAGCCATCTCCGGCACAGATACGCAGTATTTT. Translated: CASSLRGGAISGTDTQYF. The entire variable domain, with the rest obtained from reference TRBV7-3 and TRBJ2-3, is as follows: GAGVSQTPSNKVTEKGKYVELRCDPISGHTALYWYRQSLGQGPEFLIYFQGTGAADDSGLPNDRFFAVRPEGSVSTLKIQRTERGDSAVYLCASSLRGGAISGTDTQYFGPGTRLTVL.